This T cell receptor beta chain was recovered during a study of radiotherapy plus CTLA-4 blockade in lung cancer. Clones were read by immunoSEQ multiplex PCR, and TCRdb kept only the in-frame ones, dropping some. The sample records some 92,000 clones, 75% to 85% being singletons. Patients in the study, people with chemo-refractory metastatic non-small-cell lung cancer, received focal radiation plus ipilimumab CTLA-4 blockade. Comment on this clone: The antigen is undetermined.

Study conclusions and caveats: Expansion of tumor-derived TCR clones was observed in blood after radiotherapy plus ipilimumab. Reported findings show early blood T cell clone dynamics, with interferon-beta, best predicted response.

This CDR3 comprises 15 residues. The ends were cut back, 5 bases at V and 3 bases at J, with 17 bases in the middle. Germline V CDR1 and CDR2: MNHEY, SVGAGI. The chain couples TRBV6-5 to TRBJ2-7, with a weak D call TRBD1 (6 bases). The receptor was isolated from a human donor with non-small cell lung cancer who had a partial response to radiotherapy plus ipilimumab. The sequencing used peripheral blood, collected from a patient treated with radiotherapy plus ipilimumab. The CDR3 is CASSRVGQPGYEQYF. The CDR3 DNA reads as TGTGCCAGCAGTAGAGTTGGACAGCCAGGCTACGAGCAGTACTTC.